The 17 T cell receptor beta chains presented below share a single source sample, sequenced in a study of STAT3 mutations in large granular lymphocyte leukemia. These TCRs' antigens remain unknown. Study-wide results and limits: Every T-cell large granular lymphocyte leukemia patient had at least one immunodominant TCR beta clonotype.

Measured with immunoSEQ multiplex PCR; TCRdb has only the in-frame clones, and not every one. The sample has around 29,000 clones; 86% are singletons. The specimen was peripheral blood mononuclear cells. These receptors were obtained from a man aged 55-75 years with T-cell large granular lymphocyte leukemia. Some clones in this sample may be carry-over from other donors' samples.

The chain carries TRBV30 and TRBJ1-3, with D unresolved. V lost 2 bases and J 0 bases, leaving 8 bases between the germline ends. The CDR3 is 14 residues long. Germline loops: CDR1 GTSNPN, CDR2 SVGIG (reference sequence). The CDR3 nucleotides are TGTGCCTGGAGTATCGCAGTCTCTGGAAACACCATATATTTT. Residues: CAWSIAVSGNTIYF. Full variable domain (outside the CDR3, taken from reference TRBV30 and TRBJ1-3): SQTIHQWPATLVQPVGSPLSLECTVEGTSNPNLYWYRQAAGRGLQLLFYSVGIGQISSEVPQNLSASRPQDRQFILSSKKLLLSDSGFYLCAWSIAVSGNTIYFGEGSWLTVV.

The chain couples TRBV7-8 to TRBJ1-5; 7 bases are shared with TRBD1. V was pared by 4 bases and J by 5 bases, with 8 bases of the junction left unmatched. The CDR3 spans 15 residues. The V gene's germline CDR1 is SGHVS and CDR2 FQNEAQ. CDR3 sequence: CASSSRGRFDQPQHF. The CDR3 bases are TGTGCCAGCAGCTCAAGGGGGCGCTTCGATCAGCCCCAGCATTTT.

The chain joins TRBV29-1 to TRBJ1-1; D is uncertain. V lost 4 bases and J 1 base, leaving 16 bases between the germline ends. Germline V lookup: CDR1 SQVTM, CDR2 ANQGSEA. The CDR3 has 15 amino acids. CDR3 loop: CSVAIWGGSNTEAFF. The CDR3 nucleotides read TGCAGCGTTGCGATCTGGGGAGGGTCGAACACTGAAGCTTTCTTT.

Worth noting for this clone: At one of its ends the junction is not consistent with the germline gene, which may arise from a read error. CDR3 region: CSGEGYSTNTQYF. The CDR3 DNA follows: TGCAGCGGGGAAGGGTACAGCACAAATACGCAGTATTTT. This chain uses TRBV29-1 with TRBJ2-3; D unresolved. The CDR3 loop spans 13 amino acids. Germline CDR1 SQVTM, CDR2 ANQGSEA.

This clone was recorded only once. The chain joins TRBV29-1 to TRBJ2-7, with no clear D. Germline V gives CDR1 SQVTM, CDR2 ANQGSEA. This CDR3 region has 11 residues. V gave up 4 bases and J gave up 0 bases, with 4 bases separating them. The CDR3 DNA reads TGCAGCGTTGGAATCTCCTACGAGCAGTACTTC. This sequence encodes CSVGISYEQYF.

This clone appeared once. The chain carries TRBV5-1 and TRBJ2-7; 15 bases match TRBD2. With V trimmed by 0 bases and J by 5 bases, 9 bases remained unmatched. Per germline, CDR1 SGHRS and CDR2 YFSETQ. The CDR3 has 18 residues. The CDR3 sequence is CASSLAGLAGGPGDEQYF. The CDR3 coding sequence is TGCGCCAGCAGCTTGGCCGGACTAGCGGGAGGGCCAGGTGACGAGCAGTACTTC. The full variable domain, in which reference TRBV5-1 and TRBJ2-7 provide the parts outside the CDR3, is KAGVTQTPRYLIKTRGQQVTLSCSPISGHRSVSWYQQTPGQGLQFLFEYFSETQRNKGNFPGRFSGRQFSNSRSEMNVSTLELGDSALYLCASSLAGLAGGPGDEQYFGPGTRLTVT.

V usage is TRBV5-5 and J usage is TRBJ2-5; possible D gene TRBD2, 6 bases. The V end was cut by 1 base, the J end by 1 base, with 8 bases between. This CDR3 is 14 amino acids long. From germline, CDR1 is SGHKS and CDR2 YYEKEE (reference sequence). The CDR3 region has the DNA TGTGCCAGCAGCTTGTGGGAGGTCCAAGAGACCCAGTACTTC. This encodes CASSLWEVQETQYF. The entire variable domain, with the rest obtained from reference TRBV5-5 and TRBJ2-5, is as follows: DAGVTQSPTHLIKTRGQQVTLRCSPISGHKSVSWYQQVLGQGPQFIFQYYEKEERGRGNFPDRFSARQFPNYSSELNVNALLLGDSALYLCASSLWEVQETQYFGPGTRLLVL.

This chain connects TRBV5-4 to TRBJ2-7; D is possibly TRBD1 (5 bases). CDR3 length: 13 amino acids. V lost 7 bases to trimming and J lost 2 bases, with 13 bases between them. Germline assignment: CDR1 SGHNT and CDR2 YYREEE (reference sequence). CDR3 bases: TGTGCCAGCGGACGGACGGACACCTACGAGCAGTACTTC. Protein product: CASGRTDTYEQYF.

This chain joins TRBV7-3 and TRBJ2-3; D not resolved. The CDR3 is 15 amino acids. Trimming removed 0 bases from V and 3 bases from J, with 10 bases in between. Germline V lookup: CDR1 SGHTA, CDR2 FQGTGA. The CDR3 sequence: CASSLTSFGTDTQYF. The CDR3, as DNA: TGTGCCAGCAGCTTAACGTCCTTTGGAACAGATACGCAGTATTTT.

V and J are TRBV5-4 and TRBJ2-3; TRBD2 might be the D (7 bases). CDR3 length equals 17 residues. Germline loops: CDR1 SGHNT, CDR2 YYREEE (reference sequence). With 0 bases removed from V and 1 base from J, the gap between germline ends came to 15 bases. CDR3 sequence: CASSLGLGGAGTDTQYF. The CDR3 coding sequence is TGTGCCAGCAGCTTGGGCCTGGGGGGGGCTGGCACAGATACGCAGTATTTT.

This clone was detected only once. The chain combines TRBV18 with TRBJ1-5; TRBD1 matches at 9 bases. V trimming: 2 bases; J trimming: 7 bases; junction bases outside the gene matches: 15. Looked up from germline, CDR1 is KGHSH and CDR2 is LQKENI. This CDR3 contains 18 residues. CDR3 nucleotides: TGTGCCAGCTCACCAATGGACAGGGGTAGGACTAAGGGCCAGCCCCAGCATTTT. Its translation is CASSPMDRGRTKGQPQHF.

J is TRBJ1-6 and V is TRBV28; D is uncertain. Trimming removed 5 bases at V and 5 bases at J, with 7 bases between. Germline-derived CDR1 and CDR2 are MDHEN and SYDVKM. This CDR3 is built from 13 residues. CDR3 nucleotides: TGTGCCAGCAGTCCCAGACATAATTCACCCCTCCACTTT. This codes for CASSPRHNSPLHF.

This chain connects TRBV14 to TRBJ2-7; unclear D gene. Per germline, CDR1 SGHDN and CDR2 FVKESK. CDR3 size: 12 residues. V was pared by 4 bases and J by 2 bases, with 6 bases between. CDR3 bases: TGTGCCAGCAGCCCAGGCCCCTACGAGCAGTACTTC. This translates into CASSPGPYEQYF.

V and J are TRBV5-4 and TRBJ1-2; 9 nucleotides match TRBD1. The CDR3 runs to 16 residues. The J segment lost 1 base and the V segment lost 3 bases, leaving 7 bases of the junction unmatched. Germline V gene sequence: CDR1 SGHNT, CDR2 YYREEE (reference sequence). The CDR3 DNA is TGTGCCAGCAGCTCCTTCGGGACAGGGAGTAACTATGGCTACACCTTC. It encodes CASSSFGTGSNYGYTF.

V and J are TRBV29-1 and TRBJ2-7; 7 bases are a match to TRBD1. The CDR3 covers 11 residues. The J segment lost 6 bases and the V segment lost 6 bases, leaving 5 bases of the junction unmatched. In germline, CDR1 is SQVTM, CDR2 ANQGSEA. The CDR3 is CSVGTVSEQYF. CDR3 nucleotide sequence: TGCAGCGTCGGGACAGTATCCGAGCAGTACTTC.

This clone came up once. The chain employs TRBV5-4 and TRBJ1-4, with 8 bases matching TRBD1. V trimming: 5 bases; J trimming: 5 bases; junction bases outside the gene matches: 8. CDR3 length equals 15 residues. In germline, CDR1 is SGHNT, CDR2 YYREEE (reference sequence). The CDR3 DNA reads TGTGCCAGCAGTCAAGGGACAGGTTCAAATGAAAAACTGTTTTTT. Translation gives CASSQGTGSNEKLFF.

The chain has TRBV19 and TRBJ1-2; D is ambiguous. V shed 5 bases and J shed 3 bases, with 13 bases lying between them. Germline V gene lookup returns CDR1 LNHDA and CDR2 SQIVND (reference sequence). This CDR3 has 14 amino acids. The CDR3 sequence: CASSLGGSDYGYTF. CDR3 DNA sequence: TGTGCCAGTAGTCTAGGAGGGTCCGACTATGGCTACACCTTC.